These T cell receptor beta chains were read from a single sample in a study of shared clonotypes between healthy human individuals. TCRdb's copy holds only in-frame clones and misses some; the assay was immunoSEQ multiplex PCR. The sample yields just over 2,000,000 clones, about 95% seen once. Sequenced input: naive CD8+ T cells sorted from blood. These TCRs come from a man between 18 and 29 years old in good health. Both conserved end residues are part of each CDR3. The D gene is left open where the match is weak. Clone size is given for some rows only: seen once, a few or many times, or a class if the clone is expanded.

d_gene	abundance	v_gene	j_gene	CDR3nt	CDR3aa
TRBD1	-	TRBV29-1	TRBJ2-7	TGCAGCGTTCAGGACAGGAGCTCCTACGAGCAGTACTTC	CSVQDRSSYEQYF
-	-	TRBV12-2	TRBJ2-2	TGTGCAAGTCGCTTAGACAGGGGGCTTGGCACCGGGGAGCTGTTTTTT	CASRLDRGLGTGELFF
-	few	TRBV4-2	TRBJ1-6	TGTGCCAGCAGCCAGCAGGAGAATAATTCACCCCTCCACTTT	CASSQQENNSPLHF
TRBD1	-	TRBV7-9	TRBJ1-4	TGTGCCAGCAGCCCGCGGGACAGGGGGCTTACTAATGAAAAACTGTTTTTT	CASSPRDRGLTNEKLFF
-	-	TRBV5-6	TRBJ2-2	TGTGCCAGCAGCGAGGAGACAGCAGTTCTAGCCGGGGAGCTGTTTTTT	CASSEETAVLAGELFF
-	-	TRBV19	TRBJ2-1	TGTGCCAGTAGTCCTAGCTCCCACAATGAGCAGTTCTTC	CASSPSSHNEQFF
TRBD1	-	TRBV28	TRBJ2-7	TGTGCCAGCAGTTTCGCATTTCCGGGACAGGGATACGAGCAGTACTTC	CASSFAFPGQGYEQYF
-	-	TRBV5-8	TRBJ1-2	TGTGCCAGCAGCTTGGCCGGGGGGAGGGCGTCTGGCTACACCTTC	CASSLAGGRASGYTF
TRBD1	-	TRBV28	TRBJ1-4	TGTGCCAGCAGCCGTACAGGGGCAACTAATGAAAAACTGTTTTTT	CASSRTGATNEKLFF
TRBD1	-	TRBV5-6	TRBJ1-1	TGTGCCAGCAGCCCTGGACAGGGGCTGAACACTGAAGCTTTCTTT	CASSPGQGLNTEAFF
-	-	TRBV5-1	TRBJ1-2	TGCGCCAGCAGCTCCTCAGGGACAAACTATGGCTACACCTTC	CASSSSGTNYGYTF
-	-	TRBV4-3	TRBJ2-7	TGCGCCAGCAGCCAATACAGCGGAACAGGCTACGAGCAGTACTTC	CASSQYSGTGYEQYF
-	-	TRBV9	TRBJ2-1	TGTGCCAGCAGCGTAGGATCTTTTAGCGGCTACAATGAGCAGTTCTTC	CASSVGSFSGYNEQFF
TRBD1	-	TRBV2	TRBJ1-2	TGTGCCAGCACCGCCGGCGGGACAGATGATAGCTATGGCTACACCTTC	CASTAGGTDDSYGYTF
TRBD1	-	TRBV25-1	TRBJ2-3	TGTGCCAGCGGACTCGGGACAGGCGGCACAGATACGCAGTATTTT	CASGLGTGGTDTQYF
-	-	TRBV9	TRBJ2-7	TGTGCCAGCAGAGCAGAGCGGAACTCCTCGAGGCAGTACTTC	CASRAERNSSRQYF
TRBD2	-	TRBV27	TRBJ2-1	TGTGCCAGCAGTTTGGCCAGCGGGGGGGCATATTACAATGAGCAGTTCTTC	CASSLASGGAYYNEQFF
-	once	TRBV7-9	TRBJ2-1	TGTGCCAGCATCATTGGAAGGGACCGAGGAATGGGTGAGCAGTTCTTC	CASIIGRDRGMGEQFF
-	-	TRBV27	TRBJ2-7	TGTGCCAGCAGTTTAGGAGGTCCCGGTAGGGAGCAGTACTTC	CASSLGGPGREQYF
-	-	TRBV29-1	TRBJ2-1	TGCAGCGTTTCGGGCAATGAGCAGTTCTTC	CSVSGNEQFF
TRBD2	-	TRBV6-5	TRBJ2-3	TGTGCCAGCAGTTCTAGCGGGGGAGCCACAGATACGCAGTATTTT	CASSSSGGATDTQYF
-	-	TRBV4-1	TRBJ1-2	TGCGCCAGCAGCCAAGAGACAGGCTCCGGCTACACCTTC	CASSQETGSGYTF
TRBD1	-	TRBV6-1	TRBJ2-3	TGTGCCCTACGAGGGACAGGGACAGATACGCAGTATTTT	CALRGTGTDTQYF
-	-	TRBV10-2	TRBJ2-1	TGCGCCAGCAGCCCAGGCGGTAACAATGAGCAGTTCTTC	CASSPGGNNEQFF
-	once	TRBV27	TRBJ2-3	TGTGCCAGCAGTCCTATACCGGGACGGGATACGCAGTATTTT	CASSPIPGRDTQYF
-	-	TRBV28	TRBJ2-7	TGTGCCAGCAGTGTAAGGGCAGGGATCGGGCCTGAGCAGTACTTC	CASSVRAGIGPEQYF
-	-	TRBV10-2	TRBJ2-1	TGCGCCAGCAGTGAGTCATTGGTTGAGCAGTTCTTC	CASSESLVEQFF
TRBD1	-	TRBV7-8	TRBJ2-2	TGTGCCAGCAGCCGACAGGGGTTTAGCACCGGGGAGCTGTTTTTT	CASSRQGFSTGELFF
TRBD1	-	TRBV2	TRBJ2-5	TGTGCCAGCAGTGTCGGACAGGGGGTTGCAGAGACCCAGTACTTC	CASSVGQGVAETQYF
-	-	TRBV7-9	TRBJ1-1	TGTGCCAGCAGCTTAGACCCGGATCTGTCTGAAGCTTTCTTT	CASSLDPDLSEAFF
TRBD1	-	TRBV28	TRBJ1-1	TGTGCCAGCAGTCCGGGACAGGGTCACACTGAAGCTTTCTTT	CASSPGQGHTEAFF
-	-	TRBV9	TRBJ2-1	TGTGCCAGCAGCGTAGAGGGGACCTCCTACAATGAGCAGTTCTTC	CASSVEGTSYNEQFF
TRBD1	-	TRBV6-5	TRBJ2-7	TGTGCCAGCAGTTACGGCGGACAGGCCTACGAGCAGTACTTC	CASSYGGQAYEQYF
-	-	TRBV4-1	TRBJ2-1	TGCGCCAGCAGCCAAGAATCGGGTTACAATGAGCAGTTCTTC	CASSQESGYNEQFF
TRBD2	-	TRBV7-8	TRBJ2-1	TGTGCCAGCAGCTTAGAACCGGGACTAGCCTACAATGAGCAGTTCTTC	CASSLEPGLAYNEQFF
-	-	TRBV5-4	TRBJ2-7	TGTGCCAGCAGCTTTGGGGTCTCCTACGAGCAGTACTTC	CASSFGVSYEQYF
TRBD1	-	TRBV5-1	TRBJ2-5	TGCGCCAGCAGCCTGGGACAGATCCAAGAGACCCAGTACTTC	CASSLGQIQETQYF
TRBD2	-	TRBV27	TRBJ2-3	TGTGCCAGCAGTCCGATAGCGGGAGATACGCAGTATTTT	CASSPIAGDTQYF
-	-	TRBV6-1	TRBJ1-2	TGTGCCAGCAGTGAATGGCCAATTAGCACTGGGATCAGGTCGTATGGCTACACCTTC	CASSEWPISTGIRSYGYTF
-	-	TRBV7-9	TRBJ2-5	TGTGCCAGCAGCCTGGACAGTCGAGAGACCCAGTACTTC	CASSLDSRETQYF
TRBD1	-	TRBV6-5	TRBJ2-5	TGTGCCAGCAGTTACTCGACAGGGGGTCAAGAGACCCAGTACTTC	CASSYSTGGQETQYF
-	-	TRBV5-4	TRBJ2-7	TGTGCCAGCAGCTTGGGGGGGATCGTTGCCTACGAGCAGTACTTC	CASSLGGIVAYEQYF
-	-	TRBV4-1	TRBJ1-6	TGCGCCAGCAGCCCGAGCAACAGGGCCTATAATTCACCCCTCCACTTT	CASSPSNRAYNSPLHF
-	-	TRBV11-2	TRBJ2-7	TGTGCCAGCAGCTTAGGAATGGGCGGTAGCTACGAGCAGTACTTC	CASSLGMGGSYEQYF
TRBD2	-	TRBV5-6	TRBJ2-7	TGTGCCAGCAGCTTGGAACTAGCGGGCCGTTACGAGCAGTACTTC	CASSLELAGRYEQYF
-	-	TRBV7-8	TRBJ1-1	TGTGCCAGCAGCTCCAGGGTTTACACTGAAGCTTTCTTT	CASSSRVYTEAFF
-	once	TRBV11-2	TRBJ2-4	TGTGCCAGCAGCTTAGTAGGGTCGGGGGCCAAAAACATTCAGTACTTC	CASSLVGSGAKNIQYF
-	-	TRBV28	TRBJ2-7	TGTGCCAGCAGTTTCCGCGGGGGCGACGAGCAGTACTTC	CASSFRGGDEQYF
-	-	TRBV27	TRBJ2-7	TGTGCCAGCAGTCCTCGGTTGACCGCGAACTCCTACGAGCAGTACTTC	CASSPRLTANSYEQYF
-	once	TRBV5-6	TRBJ2-1	TGTGCCAGCAGCTTGCAGGGAAATGAGCAGTTCTTC	CASSLQGNEQFF
-	-	TRBV28	TRBJ2-1	TGTGCCAGCAGTTCCCCGGCCTCAAATGAGCAGTTCTTC	CASSSPASNEQFF
-	-	TRBV7-2	TRBJ2-2	TGTGCCAGCAGCTCAGGGAACACCGGGGAGCTGTTTTTT	CASSSGNTGELFF
-	-	TRBV2	TRBJ2-1	TGTGCCAGCAGTGAACCGCCCGTTGGGGACACAAACAATGAGCAGTTCTTC	CASSEPPVGDTNNEQFF
-	-	TRBV7-9	TRBJ2-7	TGTGCCAGCAGCTTAGAGATCGTGCCAGGAGCACCCTACGAGCAGTACTTC	CASSLEIVPGAPYEQYF
TRBD2	-	TRBV5-1	TRBJ2-7	TGCGCCAGCAGCCGGGAGGGAGGGTTTGCCTACGAGCAGTACTTC	CASSREGGFAYEQYF
-	-	TRBV2	TRBJ1-1	TGTGCCAGCATTCGACGGGGACCCGTCACTGAAGCTTTCTTT	CASIRRGPVTEAFF
-	-	TRBV5-1	TRBJ1-2	TGCGCCAGCAGCTTGGGTTCCGTTACGGGCTATGGCTACACCTTC	CASSLGSVTGYGYTF
-	-	TRBV6-1	TRBJ1-2	TGTGCCAGCCGCGCCGGGCCCGGCTACACCTTC	CASRAGPGYTF